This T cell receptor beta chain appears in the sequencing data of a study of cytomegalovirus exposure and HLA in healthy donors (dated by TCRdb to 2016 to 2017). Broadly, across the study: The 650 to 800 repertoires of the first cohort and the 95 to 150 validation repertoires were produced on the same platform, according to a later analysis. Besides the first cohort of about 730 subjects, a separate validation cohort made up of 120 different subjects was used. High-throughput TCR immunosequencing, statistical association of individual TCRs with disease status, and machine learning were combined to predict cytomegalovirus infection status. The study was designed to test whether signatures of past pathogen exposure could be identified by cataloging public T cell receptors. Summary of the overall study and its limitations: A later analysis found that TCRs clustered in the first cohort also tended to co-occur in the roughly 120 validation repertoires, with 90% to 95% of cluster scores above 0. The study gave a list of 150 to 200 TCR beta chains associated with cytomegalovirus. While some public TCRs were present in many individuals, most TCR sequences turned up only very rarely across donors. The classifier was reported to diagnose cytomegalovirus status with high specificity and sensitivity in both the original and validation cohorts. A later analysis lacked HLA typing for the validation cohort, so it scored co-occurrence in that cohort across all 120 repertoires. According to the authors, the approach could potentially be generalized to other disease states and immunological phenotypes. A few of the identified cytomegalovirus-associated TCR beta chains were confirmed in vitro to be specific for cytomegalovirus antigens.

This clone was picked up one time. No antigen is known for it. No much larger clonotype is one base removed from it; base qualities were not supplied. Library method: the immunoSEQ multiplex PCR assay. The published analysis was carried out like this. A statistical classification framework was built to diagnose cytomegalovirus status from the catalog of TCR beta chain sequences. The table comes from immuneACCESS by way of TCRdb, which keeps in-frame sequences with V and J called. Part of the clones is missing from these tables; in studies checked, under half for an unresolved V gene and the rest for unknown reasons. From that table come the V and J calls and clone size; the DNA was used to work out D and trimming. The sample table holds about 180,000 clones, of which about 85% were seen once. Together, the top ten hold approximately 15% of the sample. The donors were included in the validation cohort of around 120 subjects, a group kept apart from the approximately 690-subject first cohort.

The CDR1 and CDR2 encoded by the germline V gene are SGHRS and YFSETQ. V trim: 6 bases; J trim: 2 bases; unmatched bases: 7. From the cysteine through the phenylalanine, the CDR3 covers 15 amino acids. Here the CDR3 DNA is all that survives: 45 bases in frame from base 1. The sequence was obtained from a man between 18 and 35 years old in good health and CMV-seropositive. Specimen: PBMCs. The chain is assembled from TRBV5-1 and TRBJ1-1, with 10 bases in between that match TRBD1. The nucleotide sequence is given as TGCGCCAGCACATTCTCGACAGGGGGCAACACTGAAGCTTTCTTT. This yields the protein CASTFSTGGNTEAFF. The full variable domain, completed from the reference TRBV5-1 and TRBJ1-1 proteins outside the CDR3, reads KAGVTQTPRYLIKTRGQQVTLSCSPISGHRSVSWYQQTPGQGLQFLFEYFSETQRNKGNFPGRFSGRQFSNSRSEMNVSTLELGDSALYLCASTFSTGGNTEAFFGQGTRLTVV.